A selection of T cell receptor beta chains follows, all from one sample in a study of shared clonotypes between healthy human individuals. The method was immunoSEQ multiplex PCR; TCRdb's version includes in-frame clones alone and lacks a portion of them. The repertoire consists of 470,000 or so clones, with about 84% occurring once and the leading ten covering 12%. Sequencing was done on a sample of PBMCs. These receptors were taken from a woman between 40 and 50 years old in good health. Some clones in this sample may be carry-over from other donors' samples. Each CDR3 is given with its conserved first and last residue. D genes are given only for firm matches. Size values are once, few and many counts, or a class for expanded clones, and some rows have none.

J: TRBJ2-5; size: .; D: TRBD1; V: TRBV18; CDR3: CASSPGDRGRETQYF; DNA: TGTGCCAGCTCACCTGGGGACAGGGGCCGGGAGACCCAGTACTTC
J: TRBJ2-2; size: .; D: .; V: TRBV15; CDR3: CATSSFRDGELFF; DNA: TGTGCCACCAGCTCCTTTAGGGACGGGGAGCTGTTTTTT
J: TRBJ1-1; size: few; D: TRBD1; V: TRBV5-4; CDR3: CASSPPSGQGKYDTEAFF; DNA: TGTGCCAGCAGCCCTCCATCGGGACAGGGGAAATACGACACTGAAGCTTTCTTT
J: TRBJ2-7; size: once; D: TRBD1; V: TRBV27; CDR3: CASSSWTGGEQYF; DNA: TGTGCCAGCAGTTCCTGGACAGGGGGCGAGCAGTACTTC
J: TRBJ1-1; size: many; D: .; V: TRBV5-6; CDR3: CASSGLTNTEAFF; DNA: TGTGCCAGCAGTGGATTGACGAACACTGAAGCTTTCTTT
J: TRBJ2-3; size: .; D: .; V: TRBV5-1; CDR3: CASSLAWDTQYF; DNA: TGCGCCAGCAGCTTGGCCTGGGATACGCAGTATTTT
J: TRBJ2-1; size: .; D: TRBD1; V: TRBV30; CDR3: CAWSDGQGPYNEQFF; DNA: TGTGCCTGGAGTGACGGACAGGGGCCGTACAATGAGCAGTTCTTC
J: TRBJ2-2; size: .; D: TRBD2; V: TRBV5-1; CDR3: CASSVLAGRNTGELFF; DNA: TGCGCCAGCAGCGTCCTAGCGGGCCGAAACACCGGGGAGCTGTTTTTT
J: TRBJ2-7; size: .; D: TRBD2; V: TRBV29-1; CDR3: CSVEDPREREKAYEQYF; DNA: TGCAGCGTTGAAGATCCCAGGGAGCGGGAGAAGGCCTACGAGCAGTACTTC
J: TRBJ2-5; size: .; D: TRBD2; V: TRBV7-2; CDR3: CASSLTSGQETQYF; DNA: TGTGCCAGCAGTCTTACTAGCGGACAAGAGACCCAGTACTTC
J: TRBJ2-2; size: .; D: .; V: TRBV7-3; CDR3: CASTDTPGHQDTGELFF; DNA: TGTGCCAGCACCGACACTCCGGGACACCAAGACACCGGGGAGCTGTTTTTT
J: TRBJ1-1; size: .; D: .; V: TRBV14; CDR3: CASSQVRDQGNTEAFF; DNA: TGTGCCAGCAGCCAAGTTCGAGACCAAGGGAACACTGAAGCTTTCTTT
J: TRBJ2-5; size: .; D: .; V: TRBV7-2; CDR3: CASSLGRETQYF; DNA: TGTGCCAGCAGCTTAGGACGAGAGACCCAGTACTTC
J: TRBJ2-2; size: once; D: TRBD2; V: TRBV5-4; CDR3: CASSLVSGANTGELFF; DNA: TGTGCCAGCAGCTTGGTTAGCGGGGCGAACACCGGGGAGCTGTTTTTT
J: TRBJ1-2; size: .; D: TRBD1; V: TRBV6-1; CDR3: CASRGTGAYGYTF; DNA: TGTGCCAGCAGGGGGACAGGGGCCTATGGCTACACCTTC
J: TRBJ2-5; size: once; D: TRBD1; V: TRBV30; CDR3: CAWSVGTGGVETQYF; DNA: TGTGCCTGGAGTGTAGGGACAGGGGGCGTAGAGACCCAGTACTTC
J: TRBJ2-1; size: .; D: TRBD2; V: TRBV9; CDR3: CASSTTSGGYNEQFF; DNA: TGTGCCAGCAGCACAACTAGCGGGGGATACAATGAGCAGTTCTTC
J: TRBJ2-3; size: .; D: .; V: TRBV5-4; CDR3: CASSPSGVAGGVSDTQYF; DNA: TGTGCCAGCAGCCCATCGGGAGTTGCGGGTGGGGTTTCAGATACGCAGTATTTT
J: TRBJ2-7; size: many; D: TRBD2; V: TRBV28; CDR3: CASSLRGLGRGWGYEQYF; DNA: TGTGCCAGCAGTTTACGGGGACTAGGGAGAGGGTGGGGCTACGAGCAGTACTTC
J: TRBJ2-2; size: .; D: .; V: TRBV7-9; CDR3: CASSHRAVDTGELFF; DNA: TGTGCCAGCAGCCACAGGGCCGTGGACACCGGGGAGCTGTTTTTT
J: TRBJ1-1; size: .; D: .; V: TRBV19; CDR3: CASSIWDGDYEAFF; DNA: TGTGCCAGTAGTATTTGGGACGGCGATTATGAAGCTTTCTTT
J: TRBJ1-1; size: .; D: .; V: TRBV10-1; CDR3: CASSQGTRMNTEAFF; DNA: TGCGCCAGCAGTCAGGGCACCCGGATGAACACTGAAGCTTTCTTT
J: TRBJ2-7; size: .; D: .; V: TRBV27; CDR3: CASSLRGSYEQYF; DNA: TGTGCCAGCAGTTTAAGGGGCTCCTACGAGCAGTACTTC
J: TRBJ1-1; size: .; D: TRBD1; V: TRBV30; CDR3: CAWSGTGVLNTEAFF; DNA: TGTGCCTGGAGTGGAACAGGGGTGTTGAACACTGAAGCTTTCTTT
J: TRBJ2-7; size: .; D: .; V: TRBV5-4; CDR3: CASSLGIQSSSYEQYF; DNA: TGTGCCAGCAGCTTGGGGATCCAGTCGAGCTCCTACGAGCAGTACTTC
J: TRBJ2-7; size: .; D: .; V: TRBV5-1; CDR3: CASSSYLGEQYF; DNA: TGCGCCAGCAGCTCTTACCTGGGCGAGCAGTACTTC
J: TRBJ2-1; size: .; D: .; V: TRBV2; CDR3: CASSSRPYNEQFF; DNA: TGTGCCAGCAGTTCAAGGCCTTACAATGAGCAGTTCTTC
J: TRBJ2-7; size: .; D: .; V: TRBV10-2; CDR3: CASSHGTGHEQYF; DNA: TGCGCCAGCAGTCACGGGACCGGCCACGAGCAGTACTTC
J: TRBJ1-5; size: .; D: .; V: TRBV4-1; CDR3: CASSQPSSSNQPQHF; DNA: TGCGCCAGCAGTCAACCCTCGAGCTCCAATCAGCCCCAGCATTTT
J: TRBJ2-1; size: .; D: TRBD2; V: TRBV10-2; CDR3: CASSEYSGRAYNEQFF; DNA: TGCGCCAGCAGTGAGTACAGCGGGAGGGCTTACAATGAGCAGTTCTTC
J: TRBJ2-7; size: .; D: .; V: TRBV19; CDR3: CASSIMRGTYEQYF; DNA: TGTGCCAGTAGTATTATGCGTGGAACCTACGAGCAGTACTTC
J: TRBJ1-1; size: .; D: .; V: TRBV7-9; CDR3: CASSLGPRRAEAFF; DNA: TGTGCCAGCAGCTTAGGCCCTCGTAGGGCTGAAGCTTTCTTT
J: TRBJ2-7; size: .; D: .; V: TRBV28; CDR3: CASSTPQGAPSYEQYF; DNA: TGTGCCAGCAGCACACCACAGGGTGCCCCTTCCTACGAGCAGTACTTC
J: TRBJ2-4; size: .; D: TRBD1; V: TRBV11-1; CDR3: CASSLSQGLAKNIQYF; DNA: TGTGCCAGCAGCTTATCACAGGGGTTAGCCAAAAACATTCAGTACTTC
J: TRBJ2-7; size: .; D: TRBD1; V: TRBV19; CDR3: CASSRWTGGSYEQYF; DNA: TGTGCCAGTAGTAGGTGGACAGGCGGTTCCTACGAGCAGTACTTC
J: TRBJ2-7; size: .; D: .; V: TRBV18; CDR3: CASSPRARDYEQYF; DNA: TGTGCCAGCTCACCACGTGCCAGGGACTACGAGCAGTACTTC
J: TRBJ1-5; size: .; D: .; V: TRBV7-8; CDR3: CASSSLWGNQPQHF; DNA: TGTGCCAGCAGCTCCCTGTGGGGAAATCAGCCCCAGCATTTT
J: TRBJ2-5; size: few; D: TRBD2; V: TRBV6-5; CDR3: CASSGAGGSETQYF; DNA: TGTGCCAGCAGTGGAGCGGGAGGATCAGAGACCCAGTACTTC
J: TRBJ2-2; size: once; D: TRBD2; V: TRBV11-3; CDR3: CASSLDPGTSGTELFF; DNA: TGTGCCAGCAGCTTAGATCCGGGGACTAGCGGGACTGAGCTGTTTTTT
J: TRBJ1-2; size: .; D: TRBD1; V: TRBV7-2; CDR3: CASSFGLQGLGYTF; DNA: TGTGCCAGCAGCTTTGGGCTACAGGGGTTGGGCTACACCTTC
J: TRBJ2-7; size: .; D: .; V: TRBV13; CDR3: CASSTYPGKSYEQYF; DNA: TGTGCCAGCAGTACTTATCCAGGGAAATCCTACGAGCAGTACTTC
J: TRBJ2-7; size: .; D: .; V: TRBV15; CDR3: CATSRVGSGQSSYEQYF; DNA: TGTGCCACCAGCAGAGTCGGAAGCGGCCAAAGCTCCTACGAGCAGTACTTC
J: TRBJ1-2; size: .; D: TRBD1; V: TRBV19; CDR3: CASSPQTGDYGYTF; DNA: TGTGCCAGTAGTCCCCAGACAGGGGACTATGGCTACACCTTC
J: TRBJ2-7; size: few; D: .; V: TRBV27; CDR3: CASSFRHGPYEQYF; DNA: TGTGCCAGCAGTTTTAGGCACGGCCCCTACGAGCAGTACTTC
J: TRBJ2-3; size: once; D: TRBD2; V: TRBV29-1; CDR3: CSIRLAGATDTQYF; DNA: TGCAGCATCAGACTAGCGGGGGCCACAGATACGCAGTATTTT
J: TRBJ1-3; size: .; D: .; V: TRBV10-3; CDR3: CAISEPVRRTSGNTIYF; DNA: TGTGCCATCAGTGAGCCCGTCCGACGGACCTCTGGAAACACCATATATTTT